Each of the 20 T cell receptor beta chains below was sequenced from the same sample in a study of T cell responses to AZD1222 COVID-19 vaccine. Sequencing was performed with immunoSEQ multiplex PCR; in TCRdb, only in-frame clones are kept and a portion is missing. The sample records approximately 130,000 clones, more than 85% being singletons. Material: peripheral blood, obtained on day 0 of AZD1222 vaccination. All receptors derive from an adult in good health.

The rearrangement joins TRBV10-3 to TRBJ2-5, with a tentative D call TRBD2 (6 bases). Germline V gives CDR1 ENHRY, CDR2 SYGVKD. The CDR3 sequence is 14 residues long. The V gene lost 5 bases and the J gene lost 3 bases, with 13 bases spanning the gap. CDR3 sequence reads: CAISFGGGEETQYF. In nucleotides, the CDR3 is TGTGCCATCAGTTTCGGAGGAGGGGAAGAGACCCAGTACTTC.

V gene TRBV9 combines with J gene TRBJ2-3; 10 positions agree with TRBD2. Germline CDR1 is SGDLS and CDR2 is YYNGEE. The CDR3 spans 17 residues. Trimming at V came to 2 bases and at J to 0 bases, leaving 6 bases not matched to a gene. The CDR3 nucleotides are TGTGCCAGCAGCGTTAATAGCGGGGGGCCTAGCACAGATACGCAGTATTTT. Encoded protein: CASSVNSGGPSTDTQYF.

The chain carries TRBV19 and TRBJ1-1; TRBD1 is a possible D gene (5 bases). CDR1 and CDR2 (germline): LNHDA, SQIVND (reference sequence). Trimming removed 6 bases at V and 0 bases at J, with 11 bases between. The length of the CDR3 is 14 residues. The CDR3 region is CASRDGAMNTEAFF. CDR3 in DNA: TGTGCCAGTAGGGACGGGGCAATGAACACTGAAGCTTTCTTT. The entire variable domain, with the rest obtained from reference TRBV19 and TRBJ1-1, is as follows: DGGITQSPKYLFRKEGQNVTLSCEQNLNHDAMYWYRQDPGQGLRLIYYSQIVNDFQKGDIAEGYSVSREKKESFPLTVTSAQKNPTAFYLCASRDGAMNTEAFFGQGTRLTVV.

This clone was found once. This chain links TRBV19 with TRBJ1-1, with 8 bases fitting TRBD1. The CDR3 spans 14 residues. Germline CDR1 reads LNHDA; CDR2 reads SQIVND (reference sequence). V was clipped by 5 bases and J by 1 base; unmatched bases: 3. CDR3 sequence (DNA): TGTGCCAGTAGTCCCAGGGGGCCGAACACTGAAGCTTTCTTT. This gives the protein CASSPRGPNTEAFF.

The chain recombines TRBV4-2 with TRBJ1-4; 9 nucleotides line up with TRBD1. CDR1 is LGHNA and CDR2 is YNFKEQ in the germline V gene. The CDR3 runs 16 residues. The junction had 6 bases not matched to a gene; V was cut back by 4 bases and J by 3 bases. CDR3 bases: TGTGCCAGCAGCCGGGACAGGGAAGGGGCTAATGAAAAACTGTTTTTT. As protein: CASSRDREGANEKLFF.

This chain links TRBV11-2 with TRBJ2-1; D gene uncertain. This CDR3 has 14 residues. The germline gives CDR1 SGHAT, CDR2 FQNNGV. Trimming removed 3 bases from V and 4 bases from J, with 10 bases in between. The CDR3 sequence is CASSFKTPYNEQFF. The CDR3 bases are TGTGCCAGCAGCTTTAAGACACCATACAATGAGCAGTTCTTC.

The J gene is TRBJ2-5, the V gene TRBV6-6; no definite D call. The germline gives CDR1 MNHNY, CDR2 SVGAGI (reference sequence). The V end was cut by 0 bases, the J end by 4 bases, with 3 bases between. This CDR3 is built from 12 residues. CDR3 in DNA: TGTGCCAGCAGTTACTCCGGAGAGACCCAGTACTTC. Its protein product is CASSYSGETQYF.

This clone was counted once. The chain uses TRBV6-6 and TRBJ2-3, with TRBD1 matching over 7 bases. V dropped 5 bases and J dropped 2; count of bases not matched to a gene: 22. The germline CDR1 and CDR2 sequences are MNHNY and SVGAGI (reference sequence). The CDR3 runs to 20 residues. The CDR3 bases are TGTGCCAGCAGTCCTAGGGGACAGTGGATTGGGGATTCCTACACAGATACGCAGTATTTT. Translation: CASSPRGQWIGDSYTDTQYF.

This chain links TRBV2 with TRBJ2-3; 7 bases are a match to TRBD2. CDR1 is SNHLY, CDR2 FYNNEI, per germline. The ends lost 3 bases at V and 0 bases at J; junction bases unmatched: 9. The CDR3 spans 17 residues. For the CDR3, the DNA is TGTGCCAGCAGTGATGTAGTACGGGGGGTTAGCACAGATACGCAGTATTTT. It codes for CASSDVVRGVSTDTQYF.

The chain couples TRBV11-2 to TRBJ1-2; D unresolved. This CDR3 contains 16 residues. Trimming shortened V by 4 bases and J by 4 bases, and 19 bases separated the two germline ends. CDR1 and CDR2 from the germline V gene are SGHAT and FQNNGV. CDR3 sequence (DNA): TGTGCCAGCAGCTCCCCCAAGAGAGGGAGCGTCTATGGCTACACCTTC. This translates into CASSSPKRGSVYGYTF.

This CDR3 reads CASSPWDIYGYTF. The CDR3 DNA reads as TGTGCCAGTAGTCCCTGGGACATTTATGGCTACACCTTC. The J gene is TRBJ1-2, the V gene TRBV19; weak D call: TRBD1 (6 bases). Between the trimmed V and J ends, which lost 5 bases and 5 bases, there was a span of 12 bases. The CDR3 is 13 residues long. The germline CDR1 and CDR2 sequences are LNHDA and SQIVND (reference sequence).

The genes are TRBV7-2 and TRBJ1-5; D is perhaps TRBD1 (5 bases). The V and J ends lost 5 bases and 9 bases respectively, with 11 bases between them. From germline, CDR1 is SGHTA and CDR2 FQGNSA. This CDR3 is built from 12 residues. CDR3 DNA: TGTGCCAGCAGCCTGCAGGGTCCGCCCCAGCATTTT. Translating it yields CASSLQGPPQHF.

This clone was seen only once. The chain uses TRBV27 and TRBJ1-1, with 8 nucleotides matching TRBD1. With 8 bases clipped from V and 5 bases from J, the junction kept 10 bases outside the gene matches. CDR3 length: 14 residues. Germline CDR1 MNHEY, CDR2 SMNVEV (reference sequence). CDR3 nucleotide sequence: TGTGCCAGCCGCACAGGGGGGGGAAATACTGAAGCTTTCTTT. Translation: CASRTGGGNTEAFF.

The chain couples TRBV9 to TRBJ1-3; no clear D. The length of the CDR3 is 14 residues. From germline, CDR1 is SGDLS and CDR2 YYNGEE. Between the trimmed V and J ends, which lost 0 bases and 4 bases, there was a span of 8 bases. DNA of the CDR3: TGTGCCAGCAGCGTAGACCTGGGGGGAAACACCATATATTTT. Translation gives CASSVDLGGNTIYF.

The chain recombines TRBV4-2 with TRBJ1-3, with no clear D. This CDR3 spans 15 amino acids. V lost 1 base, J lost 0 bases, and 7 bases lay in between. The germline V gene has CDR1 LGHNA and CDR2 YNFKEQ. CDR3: CASSQGQISGNTIYF. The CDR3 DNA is TGTGCCAGCAGCCAAGGCCAGATCTCTGGAAACACCATATATTTT.

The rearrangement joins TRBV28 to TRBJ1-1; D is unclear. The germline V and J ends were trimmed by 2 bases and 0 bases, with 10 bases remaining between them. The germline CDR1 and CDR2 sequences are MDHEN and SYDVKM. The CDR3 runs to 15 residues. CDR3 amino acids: CASSLVGYMNTEAFF. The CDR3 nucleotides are TGTGCCAGCAGTTTAGTAGGTTACATGAACACTGAAGCTTTCTTT.

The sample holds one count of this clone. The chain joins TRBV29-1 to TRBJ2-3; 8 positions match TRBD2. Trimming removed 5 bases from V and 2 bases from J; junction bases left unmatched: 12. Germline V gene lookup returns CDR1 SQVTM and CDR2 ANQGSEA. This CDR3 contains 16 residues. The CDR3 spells CSVPYRVAGFTDTQYF. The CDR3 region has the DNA TGCAGCGTTCCCTATCGTGTAGCGGGGTTCACAGATACGCAGTATTTT.

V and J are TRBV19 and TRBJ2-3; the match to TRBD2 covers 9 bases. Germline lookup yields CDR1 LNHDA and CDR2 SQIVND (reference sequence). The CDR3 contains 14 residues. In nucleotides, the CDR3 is TGTGCGACGACCCCGGCGGGGGGGCGATATACGCAGTATTTT. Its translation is CATTPAGGRYTQYF.

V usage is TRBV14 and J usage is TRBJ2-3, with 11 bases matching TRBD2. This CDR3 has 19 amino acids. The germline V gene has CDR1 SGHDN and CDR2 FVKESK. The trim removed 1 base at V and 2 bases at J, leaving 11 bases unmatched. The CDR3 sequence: CASSQGAPSGGTFTDTQYF. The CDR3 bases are TGTGCCAGCAGCCAAGGGGCTCCTAGCGGGGGGACTTTCACAGATACGCAGTATTTT.

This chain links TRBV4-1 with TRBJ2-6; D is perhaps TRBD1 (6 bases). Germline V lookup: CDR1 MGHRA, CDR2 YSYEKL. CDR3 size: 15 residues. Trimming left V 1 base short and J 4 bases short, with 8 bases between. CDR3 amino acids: CASSQAGAGANVLTF. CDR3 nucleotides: TGCGCCAGCAGCCAAGCAGGGGCCGGGGCCAACGTCCTGACTTTC.